A single sample is the source of the 18 T cell receptor beta chains below, sequenced in a study of beta chain features in type 1 diabetes. As every portion of the isolated RNA was reverse transcribed, the sequencing read expressed TCRB transcripts. Data came from immunoSEQ multiplex PCR; TCRdb stores just in-frame clones and leaves some out. The sample records some 410,000 clones, about 10% being singletons. Specimen: naive CD4+ T cells from blood. All receptors derive from a woman under 30 in good health.

This chain uses TRBV7-3 with TRBJ2-5; a weak D match, TRBD1 (6 bases). Deletions cut 2 bases from V and 5 bases from J, with 18 bases between. Germline V lookup: CDR1 SGHTA, CDR2 FQGTGA. CDR3 length: 16 amino acids. The CDR3 DNA follows: TGTGCCAGCAGCTTAGGCCCCAGGGGTTCGACCGAGACCCAGTACTTC. Its translation is CASSLGPRGSTETQYF.

A few counts support this clone. The chain has TRBV25-1 and TRBJ1-2; D uncertain. Germline lookup yields CDR1 MGHDK and CDR2 SYGVNS. With 4 bases removed from V and 0 bases from J, the gap between germline ends came to 12 bases. The CDR3 sequence is 15 residues long. CDR3 nucleotides: TGTGCCAGCAGTGTACTGACAAGCGCTAACTATGGCTACACCTTC. Its protein is CASSVLTSANYGYTF.

This clone was detected only a few times. CDR3 DNA: TGTGCCAGCTCACCGTCCAGGGGGATTACAGATACGCAGTATTTT. This encodes CASSPSRGITDTQYF. The chain is built from TRBV18 and TRBJ2-3, with 7 bases identical to TRBD1. This CDR3 is 15 amino acids long. Germline V gives CDR1 KGHSH, CDR2 LQKENI. Trimming took 3 bases from V and 3 from J; bases not matched to a gene: 6.

V and J are TRBV11-2 and TRBJ1-2; a weak D match, TRBD1 (6 bases). Trimming shortened V by 5 bases and J by 4 bases, and 17 bases separated the two germline ends. The CDR3 runs 15 residues. Germline CDR1 and CDR2: SGHAT and FQNNGV. The CDR3 protein is CASSPTSGVGYGYTF. CDR3 coding DNA: TGTGCCAGCAGCCCAACCTCAGGGGTCGGCTATGGCTACACCTTC.

This rearrangement joins TRBV7-3 to TRBJ2-3, with a possible D match to TRBD2 (5 bases). Germline assignment: CDR1 SGHTA and CDR2 FQGTGA. The CDR3 covers 14 residues. Trimming cost V 4 bases and J 2 bases, with 10 bases left between them. CDR3 DNA: TGTGCCAGCAGCTCGAGGGTAGCCACAGATACGCAGTATTTT. This gives the protein CASSSRVATDTQYF.

This chain uses TRBV18 with TRBJ1-1; no definite D call. Looked up from germline, CDR1 is KGHSH and CDR2 is LQKENI. Trimming pared 8 bases from V and 1 base from J, leaving 11 bases between. This CDR3 is built from 13 residues. The DNA of the CDR3 is TGTGCCAGCGCACAGCACGAGAACACTGAAGCTTTCTTT. It encodes CASAQHENTEAFF.

This chain links TRBV25-1 with TRBJ2-1, with 8 bases fitting TRBD1. The J segment lost 10 bases and the V segment lost 8 bases, leaving 7 bases of the junction unmatched. Germline lookup yields CDR1 MGHDK and CDR2 SYGVNS. CDR3 length: 12 amino acids. DNA of the CDR3: TGTGCCAGCTCCAGGGGGCTGGGAGAGCAGTTCTTC. Encoded protein: CASSRGLGEQFF.

This clone was detected only a few times. This rearrangement joins TRBV20-1 to TRBJ1-1; D is perhaps TRBD1 (5 bases). The CDR3 loop spans 11 amino acids. V was clipped by 7 bases and J by 1 base, with 7 bases between them. The V gene's germline CDR1 is DFQATT and CDR2 SNEGSKA (reference sequence). CDR3 residues: CSVQGNTEAFF. The CDR3 region has the DNA TGCAGTGTTCAGGGGAACACTGAAGCTTTCTTT.

The rearrangement links TRBV28 to TRBJ2-1, with a tentative D call TRBD1 (6 bases). The germline V gene has CDR1 MDHEN and CDR2 SYDVKM. The CDR3 length is 15 residues. V gave up 8 bases and J gave up 7 bases, with 21 bases separating them. This CDR3 reads CASVDSRTFGNEQFF. The CDR3, as DNA: TGTGCCAGCGTGGACAGTCGGACGTTCGGGAATGAGCAGTTCTTC.

This chain joins TRBV28 and TRBJ2-6; D remains unclear. Germline V gene data show CDR1 as MDHEN and CDR2 as SYDVKM. This CDR3 spans 14 amino acids. Trimming removed 3 bases from V and 4 bases from J, with 7 bases in between. CDR3 residues: CASSFRSGANVLTF. CDR3 coding DNA: TGTGCCAGCAGTTTCCGGTCGGGGGCCAACGTCCTGACTTTC.

The chain employs TRBV11-3 and TRBJ1-4; TRBD1 matches 9 bases. This CDR3 comprises 16 residues. The ends lost 5 bases at V and 7 bases at J; junction bases unmatched: 11. Germline lookup yields CDR1 SGHNT and CDR2 YENEEA. As DNA, the CDR3 is TGTGCCAGCAGCCCCCAAACAGGGGGCGCCGGTGAAAAACTGTTTTTT. Protein sequence: CASSPQTGGAGEKLFF.

This clone was observed a handful of times. The gene calls are TRBV2 and TRBJ2-7; D is possibly TRBD1 (6 bases). The germline CDR1 and CDR2 sequences are SNHLY and FYNNEI. V gave up 6 bases and J gave up 6 bases, with 12 bases separating them. The CDR3 runs to 12 residues. This CDR3 is CASRNTGTEQYV. CDR3 nucleotides: TGTGCCAGCAGGAACACAGGGACCGAGCAGTACGTC.

This clone was counted between two and nine times. The chain recombines TRBV7-9 with TRBJ2-5; 8 bases are shared with TRBD2. This CDR3 is 18 amino acids long. The germline V gene encodes CDR1 SEHNR and CDR2 FQNEAQ (reference sequence). The ends lost 5 bases at V and 1 base at J; junction bases unmatched: 15. The DNA for the CDR3 is TGTGCCAGCAGCCCCACCGCGGAGCGGGAGTGGTTCCAAGAGACCCAGTACTTC. Amino acids: CASSPTAEREWFQETQYF.

This clone has only a few counts. This sequence joins TRBV15 and TRBJ1-4, with no clear D. Germline V gives CDR1 LNHNV, CDR2 YYDKDF (reference sequence). Trimming shortened V by 0 bases and J by 1 base, and 6 bases separated the two germline ends. The CDR3 consists of 15 residues. The CDR3 sequence is CATSREFGTNEKLFF. CDR3 in DNA: TGTGCCACCAGCAGAGAGTTCGGAACTAATGAAAAACTGTTTTTT.

CDR3 residues: CASSPRAPVWTEAFF. The CDR3 DNA sequence: TGTGCCAGCAGTCCACGGGCGCCAGTGTGGACTGAAGCTTTCTTT. This chain connects TRBV28 to TRBJ1-1; D remains ambiguous. Germline CDR1 MDHEN, CDR2 SYDVKM. V gave up 5 bases and J gave up 5 bases, with 18 bases separating them. The CDR3 loop spans 15 amino acids.

The chain recombines TRBV5-1 with TRBJ1-2; 7 bases match TRBD1. Germline loops: CDR1 SGHRS, CDR2 YFSETQ. This CDR3 has 15 residues. The V gene end was trimmed by 0 bases and the J gene end by 6 bases; junction bases not matched to a gene: 8. CDR3 in DNA: TGCGCCAGCAGCTTGGCAAAGGGGGCCCCAGATGGCTACACCTTC. The encoded protein is CASSLAKGAPDGYTF. The full variable domain, its missing parts supplied by reference TRBV5-1 and TRBJ1-2, is KAGVTQTPRYLIKTRGQQVTLSCSPISGHRSVSWYQQTPGQGLQFLFEYFSETQRNKGNFPGRFSGRQFSNSRSEMNVSTLELGDSALYLCASSLAKGAPDGYTFGSGTRLTVV.

The chain uses TRBV28 and TRBJ1-1; D uncertain. CDR3 length: 12 residues. Trimming took 1 base from V and 6 from J, leaving 6 bases between them. Germline V lookup: CDR1 MDHEN, CDR2 SYDVKM. The CDR3 loop is CASSLSESEAFF. The CDR3 region has the DNA TGTGCCAGCAGTTTATCGGAATCTGAAGCTTTCTTT.

This clone has at least ten counts. Other nucleotide sequences from this sample produce the same CDR3. J is TRBJ2-3 and V is TRBV7-2; D call uncertain. The CDR3 length is 12 residues. Germline V gene lookup returns CDR1 SGHTA and CDR2 FQGNSA. Trimming removed 5 bases from V and 0 bases from J, with 3 bases in between. The CDR3 sequence is CASSPSTDTQYF. CDR3 coding DNA: TGTGCCAGCAGCCCGAGCACAGATACGCAGTATTTT.